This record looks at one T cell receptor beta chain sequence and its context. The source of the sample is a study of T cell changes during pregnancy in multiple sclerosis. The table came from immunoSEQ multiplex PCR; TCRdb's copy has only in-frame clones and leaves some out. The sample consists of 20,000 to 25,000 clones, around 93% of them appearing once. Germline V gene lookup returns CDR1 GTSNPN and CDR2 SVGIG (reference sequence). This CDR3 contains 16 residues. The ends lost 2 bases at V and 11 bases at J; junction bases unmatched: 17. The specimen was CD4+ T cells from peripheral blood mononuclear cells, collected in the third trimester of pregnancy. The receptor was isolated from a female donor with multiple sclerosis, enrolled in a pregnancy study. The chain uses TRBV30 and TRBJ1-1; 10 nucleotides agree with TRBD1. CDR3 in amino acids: CAWSNNLWDRGFRAFF. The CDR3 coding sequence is TGTGCCTGGAGTAACAACCTTTGGGACAGGGGTTTTCGCGCTTTCTTT.